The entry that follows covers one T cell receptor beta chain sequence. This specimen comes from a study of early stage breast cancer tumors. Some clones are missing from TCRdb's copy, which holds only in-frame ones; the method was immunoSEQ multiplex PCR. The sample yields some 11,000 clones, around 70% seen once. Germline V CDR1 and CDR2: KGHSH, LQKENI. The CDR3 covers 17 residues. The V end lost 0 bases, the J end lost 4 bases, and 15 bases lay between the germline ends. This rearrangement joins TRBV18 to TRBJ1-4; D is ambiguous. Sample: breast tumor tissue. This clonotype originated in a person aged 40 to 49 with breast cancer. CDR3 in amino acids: CASSPPNGGLGNEKLFF. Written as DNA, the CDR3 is TGTGCCAGCTCACCACCGAACGGAGGCCTGGGTAATGAAAAACTGTTTTTT.